This entry features one T cell receptor (beta chain) sequence. The data originate from a study of blood T cell repertoires in COVID-19. Method: immunoSEQ multiplex PCR; TCRdb's copy keeps in-frame clones and lacks some. The sample holds roughly 250,000 clones; just under 85% are singletons and the top ten take more than 8%. Germline V gene sequence: CDR1 WSHSY, CDR2 SAAADI. The CDR3 has 16 residues. The ends lost 3 bases at V and 4 bases at J; junction bases unmatched: 7. The sequencing input was peripheral blood. The chain employs TRBV10-2 and TRBJ1-2; 11 bases are a match to TRBD1. The TCR comes from a woman older than 75 with acute or convalescent COVID-19. The DNA for the CDR3 is TGCGCCAGCAGTGACGGGACAGGGGGAGGTGGCTATGGCTACACCTTC. Protein: CASSDGTGGGGYGYTF.